What follows describes a single T cell receptor (beta chain). Its antigen is undetermined. Use of 60 Vbeta and 13 Jbeta primers characterized the PCR. Assay used: immunoSEQ multiplex PCR; TCRdb lists only in-frame clones, some missing. The sample lists about 170,000 clones, 82% seen once, with 0.95% to 1% in the top ten. The sample originates from a study of cytomegalovirus exposure and HLA in healthy donors. The V end was cut by 1 base, the J end by 8 bases, with 14 bases between. Germline V gene sequence: CDR1 LNHNV, CDR2 YYDKDF (reference sequence). The CDR3 contains 14 residues. Notes on the study in general: TCR beta sequences numbering 15,000 to 20,000 were associated with HLA alleles at 0.05 false discovery rate in a later analysis. Rates of TCR association differed by HLA locus in a later analysis, with DRB1 highest and HLA-C lowest.

The V gene is TRBV15, the J gene TRBJ1-1; D is perhaps TRBD1 (6 bases). The source of this sequence is a girl aged 2-10 years in good health and CMV-seropositive. Sequencing was carried out using PBMCs. CDR3 in DNA: TGTGCCACCAGCAGAGGATCCCACAGGGTGGAAGCTTTCTTT. Protein product: CATSRGSHRVEAFF.